These 3 T cell receptor beta chains share one sample of origin, sequenced in a study of shared clonotypes between healthy human individuals. Profiling relied on immunoSEQ multiplex PCR, and the TCRdb table lists in-frame clones only, not all of them. The sample records approximately 95,000 clones, roughly 69% being singletons. Sequencing was performed on memory CD8+ T cells sorted from blood. Subset indicated: CD45RO+ cells pooled with CCR7-negative TemRA cells. All receptors come from a man aged 25-45 years in good health.

This clone appeared a few times. The chain is built from TRBV7-8 and TRBJ2-7, with D perhaps matching TRBD1 (5 bases). There are 13 residues in the CDR3. CDR1 and CDR2 (germline): SGHVS, FQNEAQ. Trimming pared 5 bases from V and 3 bases from J, leaving 11 bases between. The CDR3 region is CASSPGLIYEQYF. The CDR3 DNA reads TGTGCCAGCAGCCCAGGGCTGATCTACGAGCAGTACTTC.

This chain uses TRBV30 with TRBJ1-2; 8 bases align to TRBD1. J lost 5 bases, V lost 8 bases, and 7 bases had no gene match. CDR1 and CDR2 from the germline V gene are GTSNPN and SVGIG (reference sequence). This CDR3 has 12 amino acids. CDR3 in amino acids: CAGTGTGYGYTF. CDR3 coding DNA: TGTGCCGGAACCGGGACAGGATATGGCTACACCTTC. Complete variable domain (other parts from reference TRBV30 and TRBJ1-2): SQTIHQWPATLVQPVGSPLSLECTVEGTSNPNLYWYRQAAGRGLQLLFYSVGIGQISSEVPQNLSASRPQDRQFILSSKKLLLSDSGFYLCAGTGTGYGYTFGSGTRLTVV.

This clone was detected a few times. The chain couples TRBV6-5 to TRBJ2-5; possible D gene TRBD1, 5 bases. The CDR3 contains 15 residues. Germline V CDR1 and CDR2: MNHEY, SVGAGI. The V and J ends lost 5 bases and 7 bases respectively, with 20 bases between them. The CDR3 region is CASSTRGHELGTQYF. CDR3 coding DNA: TGTGCCAGCAGTACTCGCGGACACGAACTGGGGACCCAGTACTTC.